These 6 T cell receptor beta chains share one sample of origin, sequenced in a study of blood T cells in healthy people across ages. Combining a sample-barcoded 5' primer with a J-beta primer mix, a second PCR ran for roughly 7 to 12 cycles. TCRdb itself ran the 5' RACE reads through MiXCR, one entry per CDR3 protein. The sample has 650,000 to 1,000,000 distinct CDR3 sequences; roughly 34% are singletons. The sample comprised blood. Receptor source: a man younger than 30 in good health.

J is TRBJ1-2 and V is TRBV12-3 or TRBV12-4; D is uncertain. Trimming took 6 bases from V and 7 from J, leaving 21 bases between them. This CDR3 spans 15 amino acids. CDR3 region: CASSRSYDWVGGYTF. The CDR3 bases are TGTGCCAGCAGCCGGAGTTATGATTGGGTCGGTGGCTACACCTTC.

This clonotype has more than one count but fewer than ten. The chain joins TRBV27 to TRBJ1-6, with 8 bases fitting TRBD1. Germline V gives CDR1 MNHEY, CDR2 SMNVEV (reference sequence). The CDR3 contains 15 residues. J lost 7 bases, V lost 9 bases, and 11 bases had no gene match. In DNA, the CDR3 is TGTGCCAGTTCCCCCTCCGGGACAGGAAATTCACCCCTCCACTTT. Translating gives CASSPSGTGNSPLHF.

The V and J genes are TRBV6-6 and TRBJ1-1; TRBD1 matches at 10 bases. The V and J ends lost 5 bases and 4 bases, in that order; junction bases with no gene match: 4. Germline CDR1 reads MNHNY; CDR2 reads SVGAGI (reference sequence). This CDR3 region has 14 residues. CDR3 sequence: CASSTRTGGTEAFF. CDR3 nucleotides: TGTGCCAGCAGTACCCGGACAGGGGGCACTGAAGCTTTCTTT.

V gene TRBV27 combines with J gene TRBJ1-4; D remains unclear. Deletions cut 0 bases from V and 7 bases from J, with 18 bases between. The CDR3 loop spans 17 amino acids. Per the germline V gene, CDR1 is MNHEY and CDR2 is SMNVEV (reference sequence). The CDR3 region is CASSLSTWAGRPEKLFF. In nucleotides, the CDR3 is TGTGCCAGCAGTTTATCCACCTGGGCAGGCCGCCCTGAAAAACTGTTTTTT.

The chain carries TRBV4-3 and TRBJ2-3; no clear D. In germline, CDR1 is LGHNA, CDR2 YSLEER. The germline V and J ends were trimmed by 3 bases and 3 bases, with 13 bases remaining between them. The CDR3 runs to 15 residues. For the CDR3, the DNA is TGCGCCAGCAGCCAGGAACGAGCTGAAACAGATACGCAGTATTTT. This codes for CASSQERAETDTQYF.

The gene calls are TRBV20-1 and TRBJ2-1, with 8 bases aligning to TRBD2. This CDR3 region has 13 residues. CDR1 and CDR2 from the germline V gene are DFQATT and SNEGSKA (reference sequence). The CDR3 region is CKPSAGGYNEQFF. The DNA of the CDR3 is TGCAAGCCGTCCGCGGGGGGCTACAATGAGCAGTTCTTC.